Sequencing of this TCR beta chain was carried out in a study of somatic mutations in cytotoxic T cells in rheumatoid arthritis (dated by TCRdb to about 2017). About the study as a whole: Right after diagnosis and prior to the start of any treatment, roughly 33 ml EDTA of peripheral blood was drawn from patients. Patients and controls did not essentially differ in median age, which was nearly identical between the groups. Some T-cell populations stained with V beta antibodies were sorted by flow on a FACSAria II or Sony SH800 to nearly 100% purity, with sorted V beta1+ cells additionally subjected to TCRB sequencing. TCRB deep sequencing covered 50 to 75 patients with rheumatoid arthritis along with 20 healthy controls. In newly diagnosed rheumatoid arthritis without treatment, the study examined if expanded CD8+ T-cell clones harbor somatic mutations, relying on TCRB deep sequencing to characterize clonality. Results the study describes overall, beyond this receptor: In patients, CD8+ clonality rose with age (Spearman r ~ 0.49), which was not the case in healthy controls. The slight underrepresentation of TRBV07 in patients was not corrected for multiple comparisons. In about an eighth of the roughly 65 patients the largest CD8+ clone exceeded 20% of CD8+ cells, and several identical CD8+ TCRB sequences were shared between blood and synovial fluid. The expanded CD8+ clones had unknown antigen targets, and not appearing in virus-specific databases did not rule out that they were virus-specific. CD8+ T-cell clonality did not differ significantly between rheumatoid arthritis patients and age-matched healthy controls.

Reading the germline V gene (reference sequence) gives CDR1 LNHDA and CDR2 SQIVND. The CDR3 runs 18 amino acids, cysteine and phenylalanine included. This entry keeps only the CDR3 DNA: 54 bases, framed from base 1. Trimming removed 7 bases from V and 6 bases from J, leaving 29 bases between the germline ends. On an AutoMACS, CD4+ and CD8+ cells were isolated via positive magnetic bead selection, and their purity was verified by flow cytometry. Clonal expansions were first screened by flow cytometry with a TCR V beta antibody panel, then characterized by TCRB deep sequencing of sorted CD8+ fractions. Isolation of peripheral blood mononuclear cells was done through Ficoll-Paque PLUS density gradient separation. Nucleospin Tissue or Tissue XS kits were used to extract DNA from CD4-enriched, CD8-enriched or PBMC samples, and a Qubit 2.0 fluorometer was used for quantification. Genomic DNA underwent TCRB CDR3 sequencing using the immunoSEQ assay. The original methods were these. When patient CD8+ clones exceeding 1% were checked against published virus-specific TCRB sequences, only a few matched. The analyses included only productive TCRB rearrangements. Defining a clone by its unique TCRB CDR3 sequence, the study calculated clonality as a productive clonality index derived from Shannon entropy. Repertoire overlap for a pair of samples was computed from each clone's template counts relative to total templates per sample. Flow cytometry-measured V-gene usage correlated with V-gene usage from TCRB sequencing, with a Spearman r of roughly 0.61. Entries here come from immuneACCESS through TCRdb and include only in-frame sequences with V and J called. Some clones fail to appear in such tables; in the studies checked, an unresolved V gene covers under half of the shortfall, and the cause of the remainder is unknown. V, J and clone size reflect that table, while D and trimming were determined from the DNA. The sample has some 30,000 clones on record, 75% to 85% of them singletons. 7.5% to 9.5% of the sample belongs to the ten largest clones.

As regards this clone: The specificity of this receptor is unknown. No base quality values were provided; no much bigger clone lies one nucleotide off.

The TCR was taken from an adult with rheumatoid arthritis. The rearrangement combines TRBV19 with TRBJ2-3; a weak D assignment points to TRBD2 (5 bases agree). Sequencing was carried out using CD8+ T cells sorted from blood. The CDR3 reads as follows: CASNRLGEPGHRLDTQYF. The sequence in DNA is TGTGCCAGTAACAGACTTGGGGAGCCGGGCCACCGTTTGGATACGCAGTATTTT.